The T cell receptor (beta chain) under discussion was sequenced for a study of T cell responses to AZD1222 COVID-19 vaccine. A remark on this clone: As yet, its antigen is unknown.

Second doses at about 4 or about 12 weeks were pooled. V lost 10 bases to trimming and J lost 5 bases, with 15 bases between them. The germline CDR1 and CDR2 sequences are SNHLY and FYNNEI. This CDR3 has 14 amino acids. General study points: Unmutated variant regions are reportedly the target of nearly half of TCRs that are spike-specific. In all cases, repertoires were sampled only after the peak T cell response. Clonal diversity was possibly underestimated, and white British individuals and females predominated among donors.

Generated by immunoSEQ multiplex PCR, the TCRdb table keeps only in-frame clones and is missing some. The table shows 150,000 to 250,000 clones, with approximately 90% occurring only once. Sequencing used peripheral blood, obtained 28 days after the second AZD1222 dose. The TCR was taken from an adult who received the AZD1222 COVID-19 vaccine. The V gene is TRBV2, the J gene TRBJ1-6; D is possibly TRBD1 (6 bases). In DNA, the CDR3 is TGTGCCACCCGTTCGGACAGACATAATTCACCCCTCCACTTT. Residues: CATRSDRHNSPLHF.